This note documents a single T cell receptor (beta chain) sequence. Its antigen is currently unknown. J was trimmed by 8 bases and V by 1 base; bases with no gene match: 8. The CDR3 runs to 15 residues. Germline V CDR1 and CDR2: SGHRS, YFSETQ. The study ran its PCR with 60 Vbeta and 13 Jbeta primers. Method: immunoSEQ multiplex PCR; TCRdb's copy keeps in-frame clones and lacks some. Of about 140,000 clones listed, roughly four fifths are singletons. The sample comes from a study of cytomegalovirus exposure and HLA in healthy donors. Findings and caveats of the study: When analyzed later, the rates of TCR association showed variation by HLA locus, with DRB1 the most and HLA-C the fewest. Of the V segments, some could not be distinguished, including TRBV6-2 and TRBV6-3, and were excluded. Later analysis revealed greater clonal expansion in HLA-associated TCR beta chains than in equally common others.

The TCR comes from a woman between 35 and 50 years old in good health and CMV-seronegative. Sequenced sample: PBMCs. The chain couples TRBV5-1 to TRBJ1-1; TRBD1 aligns across 10 bases. As DNA, the CDR3 is TGCGCCAGCAGCTTGCAGACCGGGACAGGGGAGGAAGCTTTCTTT. Encoded protein: CASSLQTGTGEEAFF.